This T cell receptor beta chain was observed in a study of response to subunit inactivated influenza vaccine. General observations from the study: Researchers suggested that each seasonal influenza vaccination recruits few new T cells.

CDR1 is MNHEY and CDR2 is SVGEGT in the germline V gene. Between the trimmed V and J ends, which lost 4 bases and 6 bases, there was a span of 3 bases. The CDR3 runs to 11 residues. This clonotype was seen at least ten times. Its antigen is still unknown. TCRdb reprocessed the RT-PCR reads with MiXCR, giving one entry per CDR3 protein. This sample carries under 800,000 distinct CDR3 sequences, approximately 13% of them seen once, and the ten largest clones take less than 7%. The material sequenced was PBMCs from blood, taken approximately 15 days before vaccination. The clonotype originates from a man in his forties or fifties who received an inactivated influenza vaccine. The genes are TRBV6-2 or TRBV6-3 and TRBJ2-2; no definite D call. The CDR3 nucleotides are TGTGCCAGCAGTTCTTCCGGGGAGCTGTTTTTT. Protein: CASSSSGELFF.